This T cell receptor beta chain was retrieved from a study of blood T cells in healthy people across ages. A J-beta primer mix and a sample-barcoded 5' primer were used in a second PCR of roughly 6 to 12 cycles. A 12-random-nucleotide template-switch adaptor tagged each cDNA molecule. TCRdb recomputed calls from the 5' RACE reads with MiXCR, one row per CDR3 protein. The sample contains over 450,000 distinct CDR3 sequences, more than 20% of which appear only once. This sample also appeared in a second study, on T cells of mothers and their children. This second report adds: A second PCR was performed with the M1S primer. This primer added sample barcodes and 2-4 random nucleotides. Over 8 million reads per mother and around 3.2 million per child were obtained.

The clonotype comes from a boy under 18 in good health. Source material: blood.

The CDR3 DNA sequence: TGTGCCGCTGAGGCTGCTGGGGCCAACGTCCTGACTTTC. It is translated as CAAEAAGANVLTF. The chain combines TRBV24-1 with TRBJ2-6, with no clear D. CDR3 length equals 13 residues. V was shortened by 12 bases and J by 2 bases, with 10 bases between the two germline ends. Germline CDR1 is KGHDR and CDR2 is SFDVKD.